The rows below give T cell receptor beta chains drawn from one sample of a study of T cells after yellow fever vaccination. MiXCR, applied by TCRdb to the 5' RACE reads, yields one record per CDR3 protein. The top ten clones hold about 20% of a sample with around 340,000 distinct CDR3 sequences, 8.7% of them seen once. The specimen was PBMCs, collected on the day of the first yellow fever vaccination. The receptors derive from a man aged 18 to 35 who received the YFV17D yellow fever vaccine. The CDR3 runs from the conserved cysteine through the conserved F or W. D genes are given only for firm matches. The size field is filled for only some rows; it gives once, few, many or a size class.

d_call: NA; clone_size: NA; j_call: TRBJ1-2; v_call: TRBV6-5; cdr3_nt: TGTGCCAGCAGTTACACCTCCGGGGGGCTTGACTATGGCTACACCTTC; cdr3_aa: CASSYTSGGLDYGYTF
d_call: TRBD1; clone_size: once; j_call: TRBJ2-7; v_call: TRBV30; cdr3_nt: TGTGCCTGGGACACAGGGGCGGAGGAGCAGTACTTC; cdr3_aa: CAWDTGAEEQYF
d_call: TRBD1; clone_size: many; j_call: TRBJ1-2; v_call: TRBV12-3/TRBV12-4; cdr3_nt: TGTGCCAGCAGCCGCGACAGGGAAGGCTACACCTTC; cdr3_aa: CASSRDREGYTF
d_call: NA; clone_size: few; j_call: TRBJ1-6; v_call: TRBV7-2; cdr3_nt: TGTGCCAGCAGCTTAGTTGGTGGGCCATCCAATTCACCCCTCCACTTT; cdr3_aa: CASSLVGGPSNSPLHF
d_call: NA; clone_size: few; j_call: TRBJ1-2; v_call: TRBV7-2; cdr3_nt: TGTGCCAGCAGCTTTAAGGGGGAAGGGGCTGGCGGCTACACCTTC; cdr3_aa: CASSFKGEGAGGYTF
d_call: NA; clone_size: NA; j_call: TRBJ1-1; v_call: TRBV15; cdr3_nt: TGTGCCACCAGCAGAGGGCCGGTGAACACTGAAGCTTTCTTT; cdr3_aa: CATSRGPVNTEAFF
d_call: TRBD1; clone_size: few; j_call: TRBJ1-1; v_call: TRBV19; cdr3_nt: TGTGCCAGCCGCGACTTTGGGACAGCCAACACTGAAGCTTTCTTT; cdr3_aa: CASRDFGTANTEAFF
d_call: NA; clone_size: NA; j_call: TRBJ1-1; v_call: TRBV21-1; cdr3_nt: TGTGCCAGCAGCAAAGAAGTGGGGGCACCTGAAGCTTTCTTT; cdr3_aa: CASSKEVGAPEAFF
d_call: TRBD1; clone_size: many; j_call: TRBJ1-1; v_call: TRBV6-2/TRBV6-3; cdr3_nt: TGTGCCAGCAGGGGACAGGGCTCGACTGAAGCTTTCTTT; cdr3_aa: CASRGQGSTEAFF
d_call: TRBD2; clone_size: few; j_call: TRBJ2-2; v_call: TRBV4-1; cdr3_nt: TGCGCCAGCAGCCCCCGATCGGGACTAGCGGGGGCCCACACCGGGGAGCTGTTTTTT; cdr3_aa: CASSPRSGLAGAHTGELFF
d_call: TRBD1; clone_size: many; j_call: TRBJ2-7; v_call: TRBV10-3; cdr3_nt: TGTGCCGTGGATCAGGGGGCGAAATCTTACGAGCAGTACTTC; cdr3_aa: CAVDQGAKSYEQYF
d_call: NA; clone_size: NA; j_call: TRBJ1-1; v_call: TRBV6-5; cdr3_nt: TGTGCCAGCAGTTACACCCCAAGGGACACTGAAGCTTTCTTT; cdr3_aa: CASSYTPRDTEAFF
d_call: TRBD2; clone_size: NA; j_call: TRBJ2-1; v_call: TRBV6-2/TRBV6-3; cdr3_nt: TGTGCCAGCACCAAGGCCGGTGGGACTAGCGGGGCGAGCTCCTACAATGAGCAGTTCTTC; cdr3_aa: CASTKAGGTSGASSYNEQFF
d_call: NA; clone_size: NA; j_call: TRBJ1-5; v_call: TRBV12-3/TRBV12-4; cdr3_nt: TGTGCCAGCAGCAATGATCAGCCCCAGCATTTT; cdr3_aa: CASSNDQPQHF
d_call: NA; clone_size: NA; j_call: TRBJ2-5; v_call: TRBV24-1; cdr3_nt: TGTGCCACCAGTGATTTCAGGGGTACGGGGGAGACCCAGTACTTC; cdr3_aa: CATSDFRGTGETQYF
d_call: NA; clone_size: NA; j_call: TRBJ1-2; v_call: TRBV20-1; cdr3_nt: TGCAGTGCGGCAGGCGGGGCCGAGACTGGTGGCTACACCTTC; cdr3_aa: CSAAGGAETGGYTF